Below, 7 T cell receptor beta chains from the same sample are listed, as sequenced in a study. TCRdb re-called the RT-PCR reads through MiXCR, storing one row per CDR3 protein. In the table there are about 700,000 distinct CDR3 sequences, approximately 15% of which are singletons. Sequenced: memory CD4+ T cells from blood. These receptors were taken from a female donor in good health, serving as a healthy control.

The rearrangement links TRBV3-1 to TRBJ2-4, with 10 bases identical to TRBD1. Germline V gene sequence: CDR1 LGHDT, CDR2 YNNKEL (reference sequence). This CDR3 is 16 amino acids long. The ends lost 1 base at V and 10 bases at J; junction bases unmatched: 10. The CDR3 DNA follows: TGTGCCAGCAGCCAAGCTACCGTCCGGGACAGGGGAATTCAGTACTTC. This translates into CASSQATVRDRGIQYF.

The rearrangement uses TRBV5-1 and TRBJ2-6, with 7 bases that match TRBD1. J gave up 0 bases and V 6 bases, and 9 bases lay outside the gene matches. CDR1 is SGHRS and CDR2 is YFSETQ in the germline V gene. The CDR3 is 17 amino acids. The CDR3 region is CASKSGQLASGANVLTF. The CDR3, as DNA: TGCGCCAGCAAATCGGGACAGTTAGCCTCTGGGGCCAACGTCCTGACTTTC.

The chain combines TRBV20-1 with TRBJ1-5; no reliable D call. Per germline, CDR1 DFQATT and CDR2 SNEGSKA (reference sequence). The V end lost 8 bases, the J end lost 5 bases, and 13 bases lay between the germline ends. This CDR3 spans 12 amino acids. CDR3 sequence reads: CSSLSWDQPQHF. The CDR3 DNA sequence: TGCAGTTCTCTAAGTTGGGATCAGCCCCAGCATTTT.

This CDR3 is CASSLEVSSGTYEQYF. CDR3 nucleotide sequence: TGTGCCAGCAGCTTAGAAGTGTCTAGCGGGACCTACGAGCAGTACTTC. The chain joins TRBV7-2 to TRBJ2-7, with 9 bases lining up with TRBD2. V shed 1 base and J 2 bases; nucleotides not matched to a gene: 6. Germline CDR1 is SGHTA and CDR2 is FQGNSA. This CDR3 region has 16 residues.

The gene calls are TRBV5-1 and TRBJ2-2; TRBD1 might be the D (7 bases). The germline gives CDR1 SGHRS, CDR2 YFSETQ. V lost 7 bases and J 7 bases, leaving 26 bases between the germline ends. The CDR3 runs to 17 residues. DNA of the CDR3: TGCGCCAGCTACGTGGGACAGACGGGACTTGGCGTCGGGGAGCTGTTTTTT. Protein: CASYVGQTGLGVGELFF.

This clonotype was picked up many times. The chain has TRBV20-1 and TRBJ2-3, with TRBD2 as a possible D gene (5 bases). This CDR3 spans 16 amino acids. Trimming took off 0 bases at V and 0 bases at J, with 13 bases between the two ends. CDR1 and CDR2 (germline): DFQATT, SNEGSKA (reference sequence). The CDR3 is CSARDPRLASTDTQYF. Written as DNA, the CDR3 is TGCAGTGCTAGAGATCCTCGGCTAGCTAGCACAGATACGCAGTATTTT.

There are a few counts of this clonotype. The chain couples TRBV5-1 to TRBJ2-7; D may match TRBD1 or TRBD2 (6 bases each). V was shortened by 4 bases and J by 6 bases, with 14 bases between the two germline ends. The CDR3 runs to 13 residues. CDR1 is SGHRS, CDR2 YFSETQ, per germline. The CDR3 region is CASSMSGGLEQYF. The CDR3 bases are TGCGCCAGCAGCATGAGTGGGGGGCTCGAGCAGTACTTC.